The clone carrying this T cell receptor (beta chain) appeared a few times. Its target is unknown. Read sequence stops 3 residues before the CDR3 end, and the germline J gene provides the missing end. These data are taken from a study of T cell clonality in common variable immunodeficiency. Points from the study as a whole: Patient heterogeneity in the CVID cohort limited correlations between repertoire features and clinical complications.

The CDR3 spans 14 residues. V was pared by 6 bases and J by 5 bases, with 14 bases between. The germline gives CDR1 LNHDA, CDR2 SQIVND (reference sequence). Assay used: immunoSEQ multiplex PCR; TCRdb lists only in-frame clones, some missing. The sample is made up of tens of thousands of clones, none counted only once. Sample: peripheral blood mononuclear cells. The chain recombines TRBV19 with TRBJ1-5; TRBD1 is a possible D gene (5 bases). The TCR sequence derives from a person aged 18-70 years in good health. CDR3 sequence reads: CASSPRQRDQPQHF. The covered CDR3 bases are TGTGCCAGTAGCCCGCGACAGAGAGATCAGCCC. The whole variable domain, filled in from reference TRBV19 and TRBJ1-5, reads DGGITQSPKYLFRKEGQNVTLSCEQNLNHDAMYWYRQDPGQGLRLIYYSQIVNDFQKGDIAEGYSVSREKKESFPLTVTSAQKNPTAFYLCASSPRQRDQPQHFGDGTRLSIL.